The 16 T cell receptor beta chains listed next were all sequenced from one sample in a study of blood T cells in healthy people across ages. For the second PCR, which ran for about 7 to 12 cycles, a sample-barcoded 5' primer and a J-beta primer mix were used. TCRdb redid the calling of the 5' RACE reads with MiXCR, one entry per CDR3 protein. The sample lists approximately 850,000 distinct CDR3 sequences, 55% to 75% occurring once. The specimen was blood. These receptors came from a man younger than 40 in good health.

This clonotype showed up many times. The CDR3 loop reads CASILPPGRETQYF. The CDR3 DNA sequence: TGTGCCAGCATATTGCCTCCGGGCCGAGAGACCCAGTACTTC. The genes are TRBV6-5 and TRBJ2-5; D gene ambiguous. The CDR3 totals 14 residues. Germline V gene lookup returns CDR1 MNHEY and CDR2 SVGAGI. V was pared by 7 bases and J by 4 bases, with 16 bases between.

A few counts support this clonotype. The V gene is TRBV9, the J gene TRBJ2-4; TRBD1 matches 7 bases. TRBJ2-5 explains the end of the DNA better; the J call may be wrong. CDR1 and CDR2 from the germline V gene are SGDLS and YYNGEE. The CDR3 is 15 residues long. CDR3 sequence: CASSASGTDKETQYF. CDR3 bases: TGTGCCAGCAGCGCCTCCGGGACAGACAAGGAGACCCAGTACTTC.

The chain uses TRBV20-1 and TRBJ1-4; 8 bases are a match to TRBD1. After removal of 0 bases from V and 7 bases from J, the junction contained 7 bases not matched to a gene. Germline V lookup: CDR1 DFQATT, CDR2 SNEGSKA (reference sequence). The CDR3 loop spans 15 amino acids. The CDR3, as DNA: TGCAGTGCTAGAGATTTGGACAGGGCTGGTGAAAAACTGTTTTTT. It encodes CSARDLDRAGEKLFF.

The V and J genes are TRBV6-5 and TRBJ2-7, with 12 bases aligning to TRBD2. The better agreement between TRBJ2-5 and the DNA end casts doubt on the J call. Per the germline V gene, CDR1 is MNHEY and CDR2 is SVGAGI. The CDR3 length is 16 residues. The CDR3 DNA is TGTGCCAGCAGCCCTTCTAGCGGGAGGGCGGCAGAGACCCAGTACTTC. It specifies CASSPSSGRAAETQYF.

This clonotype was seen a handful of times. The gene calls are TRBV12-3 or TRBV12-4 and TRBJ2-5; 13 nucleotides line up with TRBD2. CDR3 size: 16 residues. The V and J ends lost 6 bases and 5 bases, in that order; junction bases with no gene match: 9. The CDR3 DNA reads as TGTGCCAGCAGGCCCTGGACTAGCGGGGGAGTTGAGACCCAGTACTTC. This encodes CASRPWTSGGVETQYF.

CDR3 protein: CSVWTGADGYTF. The CDR3 coding sequence is TGCAGCGTGTGGACAGGGGCTGATGGCTACACCTTC. This chain links TRBV29-1 with TRBJ1-2, with 9 bases identical to TRBD1. CDR1 and CDR2 (germline): SQVTM, ANQGSEA. With V trimmed by 6 bases and J by 6 bases, 5 bases remained unmatched. The CDR3 is 12 residues long.

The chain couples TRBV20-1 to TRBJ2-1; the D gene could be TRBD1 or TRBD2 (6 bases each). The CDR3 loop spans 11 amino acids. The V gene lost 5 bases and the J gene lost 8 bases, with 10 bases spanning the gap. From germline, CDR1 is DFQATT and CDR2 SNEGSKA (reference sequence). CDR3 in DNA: TGCAGTGCTGGAGGGGGGTATGAGCAGTTCTTC. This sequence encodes CSAGGGYEQFF.

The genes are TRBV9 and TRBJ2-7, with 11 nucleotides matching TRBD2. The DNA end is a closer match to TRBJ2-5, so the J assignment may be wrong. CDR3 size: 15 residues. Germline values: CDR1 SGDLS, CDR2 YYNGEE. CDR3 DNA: TGTGCCAGCAGCCGTCAGACTAGCGGGGTCAAGACCCAGTACTTC. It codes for CASSRQTSGVKTQYF.

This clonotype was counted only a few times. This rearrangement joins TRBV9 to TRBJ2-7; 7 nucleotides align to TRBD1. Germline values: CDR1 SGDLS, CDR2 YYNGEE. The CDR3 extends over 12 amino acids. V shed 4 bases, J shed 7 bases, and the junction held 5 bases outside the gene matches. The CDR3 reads CASSRTGGEQYF. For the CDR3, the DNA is TGTGCCAGCAGCCGGACAGGTGGAGAGCAGTACTTC.

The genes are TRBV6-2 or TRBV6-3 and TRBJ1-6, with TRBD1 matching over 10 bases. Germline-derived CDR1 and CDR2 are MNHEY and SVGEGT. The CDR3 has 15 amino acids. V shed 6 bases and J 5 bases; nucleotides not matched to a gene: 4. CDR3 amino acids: CASRTGQGDNSPLHF. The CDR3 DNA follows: TGTGCCAGCAGGACCGGACAGGGGGATAATTCACCCCTCCACTTT.

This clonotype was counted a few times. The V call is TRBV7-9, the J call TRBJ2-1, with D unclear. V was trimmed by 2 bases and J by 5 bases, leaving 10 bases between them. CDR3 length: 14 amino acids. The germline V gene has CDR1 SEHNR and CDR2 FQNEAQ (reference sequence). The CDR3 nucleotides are TGTGCCAGCAGCTTAACCATTACCCACAATGAGCAGTTCTTC. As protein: CASSLTITHNEQFF.

In nucleotides, the CDR3 is TGTGCCAGCAGCCCGTCCCGGGACGGAAAAAACGAAGCTTTCTTT. Translated: CASSPSRDGKNEAFF. The V call is TRBV3-1, the J call TRBJ1-1; weak D call: TRBD1 (5 bases). CDR3 length equals 15 residues. Trimming removed 4 bases from V and 8 bases from J, with 20 bases in between. CDR1 is LGHDT and CDR2 is YNNKEL in the germline V gene (reference sequence).

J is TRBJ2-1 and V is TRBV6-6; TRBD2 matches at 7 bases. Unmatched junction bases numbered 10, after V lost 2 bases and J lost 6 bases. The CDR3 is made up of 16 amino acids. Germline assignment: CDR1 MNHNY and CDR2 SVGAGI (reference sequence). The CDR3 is CASSYPQRESGNEQFF. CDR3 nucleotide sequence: TGTGCCAGCAGTTACCCTCAGCGGGAAAGCGGCAATGAGCAGTTCTTC.

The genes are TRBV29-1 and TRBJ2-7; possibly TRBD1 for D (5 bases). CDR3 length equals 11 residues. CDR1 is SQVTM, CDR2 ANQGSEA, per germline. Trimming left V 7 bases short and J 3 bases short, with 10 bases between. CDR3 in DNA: TGCAGCGCTGGTAGGGGCTACGAGCAGTACTTC. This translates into CSAGRGYEQYF.

The chain's CDR3 is CAISESWETQYF. CDR3 DNA: TGTGCCATCAGTGAGTCTTGGGAGACCCAGTACTTC. V gene TRBV10-3 combines with J gene TRBJ2-5, with D unclear. CDR3 length: 12 residues. With 0 bases removed from V and 5 bases from J, the gap between germline ends came to 4 bases. The germline V gene encodes CDR1 ENHRY and CDR2 SYGVKD.

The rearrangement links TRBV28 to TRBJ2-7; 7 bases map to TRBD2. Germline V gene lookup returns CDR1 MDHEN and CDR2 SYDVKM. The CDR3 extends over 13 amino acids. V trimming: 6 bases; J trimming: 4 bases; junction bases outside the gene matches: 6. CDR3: CASRNNGGYEQYF. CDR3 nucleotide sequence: TGTGCCAGCAGGAACAACGGGGGGTACGAGCAGTACTTC.